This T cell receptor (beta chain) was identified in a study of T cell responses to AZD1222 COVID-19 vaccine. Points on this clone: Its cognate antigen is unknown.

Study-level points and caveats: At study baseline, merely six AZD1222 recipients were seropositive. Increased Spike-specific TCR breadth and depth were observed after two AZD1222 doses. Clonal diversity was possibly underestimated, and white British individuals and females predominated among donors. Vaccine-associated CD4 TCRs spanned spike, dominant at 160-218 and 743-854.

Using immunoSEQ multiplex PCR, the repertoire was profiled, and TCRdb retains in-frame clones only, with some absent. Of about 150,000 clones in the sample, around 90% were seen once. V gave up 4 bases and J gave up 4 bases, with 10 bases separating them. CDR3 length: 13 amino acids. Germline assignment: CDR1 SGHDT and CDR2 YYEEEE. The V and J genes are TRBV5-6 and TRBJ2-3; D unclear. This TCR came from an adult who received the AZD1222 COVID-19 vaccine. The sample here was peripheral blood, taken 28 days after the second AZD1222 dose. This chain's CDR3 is CASSPGGSDTQYF. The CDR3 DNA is TGTGCCAGCAGCCCTGGTGGATCAGATACGCAGTATTTT.